A single sample gave rise to the 25 T cell receptor beta chains below, sequenced in a study of T cell repertoires in cytomegalovirus infection. MiXCR, run by TCRdb on the reads, gives a single entry per CDR3 protein. The data show 200,000 to 300,000 distinct CDR3 sequences, around 12% seen once. Sequencing was done on a sample of PBMCs. The receptors derive from a human donor in good health (CMV status not recorded). Some clones in this sample may be carry-over from other donors' samples.

This clonotype was detected only a few times. The chain carries TRBV6-2 or TRBV6-3 and TRBJ1-2; maybe TRBD1 (5 bases). CDR1 and CDR2 from the germline V gene are MNHEY and SVGEGT. The V gene lost 7 bases and the J gene lost 8 bases, with 20 bases spanning the gap. The CDR3 length is 14 residues. The CDR3 here is CASTHGAETRGYTF. The CDR3 nucleotides are TGTGCCAGCACTCACGGGGCCGAGACGCGGGGCTACACCTTC.

This clonotype was observed many times. This chain joins TRBV28 and TRBJ1-5; D unclear. The CDR3 length is 15 residues. Trimming shortened V by 5 bases and J by 0 bases, and 11 bases separated the two germline ends. Looked up from germline, CDR1 is MDHEN and CDR2 is SYDVKM. CDR3 bases: TGTGCCAGCAGTAAAACAGACGATAGCAATCAGCCCCAGCATTTT. It codes for CASSKTDDSNQPQHF.

In this sample, this clonotype turned up many times. The chain recombines TRBV5-4 with TRBJ2-3; D assignment may be TRBD1 or TRBD2 (5 bases each). Germline CDR1 reads SGHNT; CDR2 reads YYREEE (reference sequence). The germline V and J ends were trimmed by 0 bases and 2 bases, with 13 bases remaining between them. The CDR3 has 16 amino acids. CDR3 amino acids: CASSLGDGTYTDTQYF. The CDR3 nucleotides are TGTGCCAGCAGCTTGGGGGACGGGACCTACACAGATACGCAGTATTTT.

This clonotype was seen only a few times. This chain links TRBV20-1 with TRBJ2-1, with TRBD1 as a possible D gene (6 bases). There are 12 residues in the CDR3. Germline V gene data show CDR1 as DFQATT and CDR2 as SNEGSKA (reference sequence). Trimming took 5 bases from V and 9 from J, leaving 14 bases between them. CDR3 region: CSASTGSGEQFF. The DNA for the CDR3 is TGCAGTGCTTCGACAGGCTCGGGTGAGCAGTTCTTC.

This clonotype was observed a handful of times. The V gene is TRBV6-2 or TRBV6-3, the J gene TRBJ1-3; a possible D gene is TRBD1 (5 bases). Trimming stripped 4 bases from V and 2 bases from J, with 12 bases between. Germline V gives CDR1 MNHEY, CDR2 SVGEGT. This CDR3 has 15 residues. The chain's CDR3 is CASSWGRLTGNTIYF. CDR3 DNA: TGTGCCAGCAGTTGGGGCCGGCTCACTGGAAACACCATATATTTT.

This clonotype was seen more than once but under ten times. J is TRBJ2-7 and V is TRBV19; TRBD1 matches 9 bases. CDR1 and CDR2 from the germline V gene are LNHDA and SQIVND (reference sequence). V was pared by 4 bases and J by 2 bases, with 6 bases of the junction left unmatched. The CDR3 loop spans 15 amino acids. CDR3 DNA: TGTGCCAGTAGTAGTCGGACAGGGGAACCCTACGAGCAGTACTTC. It codes for CASSSRTGEPYEQYF.

Many counts were recorded for this clonotype. This rearrangement joins TRBV7-3 to TRBJ2-2; 7 bases are a match to TRBD1. CDR3 size: 17 residues. Trimming removed 5 bases from V and 3 bases from J; junction bases left unmatched: 12. Germline CDR1 and CDR2: SGHTA and FQGTGA. In DNA form, the CDR3 reads TGTGCCAGCAGCCCAAGCCTGACAGGGCGAGACACCGGGGAGCTGTTTTTT. Translated: CASSPSLTGRDTGELFF. Using reference TRBV7-3 and TRBJ2-2 for the parts outside the CDR3, the full variable domain is GAGVSQTPSNKVTEKGKYVELRCDPISGHTALYWYRQSLGQGPEFLIYFQGTGAADDSGLPNDRFFAVRPEGSVSTLKIQRTERGDSAVYLCASSPSLTGRDTGELFFGEGSRLTVL.

This clonotype was found many times. The chain joins TRBV2 to TRBJ1-4; D is possibly TRBD1 (5 bases). CDR1 and CDR2 from the germline V gene are SNHLY and FYNNEI. The CDR3 runs 14 residues. The V gene lost 7 bases and the J gene lost 7 bases, with 16 bases spanning the gap. CDR3 sequence (DNA): TGTGCCAGCAATACCGGCCAGGGAGGTGAAAAACTGTTTTTT. This gives the protein CASNTGQGGEKLFF.

This clonotype was detected many times. The chain uses TRBV6-5 and TRBJ1-1, with D perhaps matching TRBD1 (6 bases). CDR1 and CDR2 (germline): MNHEY, SVGAGI. V shed 2 bases and J shed 1 base, with 11 bases lying between them. The CDR3 totals 15 residues. The CDR3 is CASSYPGQQNTEAFF. Written as DNA, the CDR3 is TGTGCCAGCAGTTACCCGGGACAACAGAACACTGAAGCTTTCTTT.

This clonotype was detected many times. V usage is TRBV7-2 and J usage is TRBJ2-1; D might be TRBD1 (5 bases). The CDR3 sequence is 12 residues long. In germline, CDR1 is SGHTA, CDR2 FQGNSA. V was trimmed by 5 bases and J by 7 bases, leaving 9 bases between them. The CDR3 bases are TGTGCCAGCAGCAAGAACAGGAATGAGCAGTTCTTC. Residues: CASSKNRNEQFF.

The table lists this clonotype with many counts. The J gene is TRBJ1-2, the V gene TRBV6-2 or TRBV6-3; TRBD1 is a possible D gene (5 bases). V was trimmed by 10 bases and J by 0 bases, leaving 9 bases between them. The CDR3 length is 12 residues. Per germline, CDR1 MNHEY and CDR2 SVGEGT. CDR3 nucleotide sequence: TGTGCCAACGGGGACCCTAACTATGGCTACACCTTC. It encodes CANGDPNYGYTF.

The J gene is TRBJ2-3, the V gene TRBV4-3; D gene ambiguous. This CDR3 is 16 amino acids long. The germline V gene encodes CDR1 LGHNA and CDR2 YSLEER. V was shortened by 0 bases and J by 7 bases, with 17 bases between the two germline ends. The CDR3 reads CASSQDYDRPRNTQYF. The CDR3 DNA is TGCGCCAGCAGCCAAGATTACGACCGCCCTAGGAATACGCAGTATTTT.

The V call is TRBV19, the J call TRBJ2-7; D gene ambiguous. Germline V gene lookup returns CDR1 LNHDA and CDR2 SQIVND (reference sequence). The ends were cut back, 11 bases at V and 4 bases at J, with 18 bases in the middle. The CDR3 is 13 residues long. In DNA form, the CDR3 reads TGTGCCGCTTCCAAGGCCCCCCAGTACGAGCAGTACTTC. Translated: CAASKAPQYEQYF.

The chain uses TRBV19 and TRBJ2-5, with D uncertain. V lost 6 bases to trimming and J lost 1 base, with 9 bases between them. The germline CDR1 and CDR2 sequences are LNHDA and SQIVND (reference sequence). The CDR3 runs to 13 residues. DNA for the CDR3: TGTGCCAGTAGCATCGTAACCCAAGAGACCCAGTACTTC. It specifies CASSIVTQETQYF. Supplemented by reference TRBV19 and TRBJ2-5, the full variable domain reads DGGITQSPKYLFRKEGQNVTLSCEQNLNHDAMYWYRQDPGQGLRLIYYSQIVNDFQKGDIAEGYSVSREKKESFPLTVTSAQKNPTAFYLCASSIVTQETQYFGPGTRLLVL.

This clonotype was counted between two and nine times. The rearrangement joins TRBV5-1 to TRBJ1-1; D is ambiguous. This CDR3 has 14 residues. Between the trimmed V and J ends, which lost 0 bases and 0 bases, there was a span of 6 bases. CDR1 and CDR2 (germline): SGHRS, YFSETQ. The DNA of the CDR3 is TGCGCCAGCAGCTTGGAGGTCATGAACACTGAAGCTTTCTTT. Its protein is CASSLEVMNTEAFF.

Here the CDR3 DNA reads TGTGCCAGCAGTTATTCCGGGACTAGCGTGGAGACCCAGTACTTC. This encodes CASSYSGTSVETQYF. This chain uses TRBV6-2 or TRBV6-3 with TRBJ2-5; 10 bases map to TRBD2. This CDR3 spans 15 amino acids. CDR1 MNHEY and CDR2 SVGEGT come from the germline V gene. V shed 3 bases and J 5 bases; nucleotides not matched to a gene: 6.

This clonotype has at least ten counts. V is TRBV12-3 or TRBV12-4 and J is TRBJ2-1; 15 bases are a match to TRBD2. Trimming took 8 bases from V and 10 from J; bases not matched to a gene: 9. There are 15 residues in the CDR3. In nucleotides, the CDR3 is TGTGCCAGCGGACCCCCGGGACTAGCGGGAGGAGAGCAGTTCTTC. Its protein product is CASGPPGLAGGEQFF.

The table lists this clonotype with many counts. V usage is TRBV27 and J usage is TRBJ2-7; no definite D call. The CDR3 sequence is 16 residues long. Germline values: CDR1 MNHEY, CDR2 SMNVEV (reference sequence). V was trimmed by 5 bases and J by 1 base, leaving 18 bases between them. The CDR3 sequence is CASSPSAVRFSYEQYF. The CDR3 coding sequence is TGTGCCAGCAGTCCCTCCGCGGTGCGCTTTTCCTACGAGCAGTACTTC.

In its sample, this clonotype was seen many times. This rearrangement joins TRBV7-2 to TRBJ2-6; 9 bases map to TRBD1. The CDR3 is 16 residues long. The V gene end was trimmed by 5 bases and the J gene end by 2 bases; junction bases not matched to a gene: 4. Germline V CDR1 and CDR2: SGHTA, FQGNSA. CDR3 bases: TGTGCCAGCAGCCCCCGGACAGGGGCTGGGGCCAACGTCCTGACTTTC. Translated: CASSPRTGAGANVLTF. Variable domain in full (rest from reference TRBV7-2 and TRBJ2-6): GAGVSQSPSNKVTEKGKDVELRCDPISGHTALYWYRQSLGQGLEFLIYFQGNSAPDKSGLPSDRFSAERTGGSVSTLTIQRTQQEDSAVYLCASSPRTGAGANVLTFGAGSRLTVL.

This chain joins TRBV20-1 and TRBJ2-1, with 14 bases aligning to TRBD2. Germline V lookup: CDR1 DFQATT, CDR2 SNEGSKA (reference sequence). Trimming took 2 bases from V and 9 from J; bases not matched to a gene: 9. This CDR3 contains 16 residues. The CDR3 DNA follows: TGCAGTGCTAGAAATCCGACTAGCGGGAGGGCCGTTGAGCAGTTCTTC. Amino acid sequence: CSARNPTSGRAVEQFF.

This clonotype was found many times. This chain uses TRBV27 with TRBJ1-5, with no clear D. Germline values: CDR1 MNHEY, CDR2 SMNVEV (reference sequence). The CDR3 sequence is 14 residues long. The ends were cut back, 2 bases at V and 2 bases at J, with 7 bases in the middle. The DNA of the CDR3 is TGTGCCAGCAGTTTAGGACGCGGCAATCAGCCCCAGCATTTT. Translation: CASSLGRGNQPQHF.

This clonotype was seen repeatedly, ten times or more. The genes are TRBV7-2 and TRBJ1-1; D gene ambiguous. Trimming pared 5 bases from V and 6 bases from J, leaving 10 bases between. Germline CDR1 reads SGHTA; CDR2 reads FQGNSA. CDR3 length: 12 amino acids. CDR3 sequence (DNA): TGTGCCAGCAGCCACGATACTGCTGAAGCTTTCTTT. It codes for CASSHDTAEAFF.

This clonotype has a handful of counts. The chain carries TRBV4-3 and TRBJ2-1; 8 bases match TRBD1. The germline V gene has CDR1 LGHNA and CDR2 YSLEER. Losses at the gene ends were 1 base for V and 4 bases for J; bases not matched to a gene: 3. The CDR3 extends over 15 amino acids. This CDR3 is CASSQGTGGYNEQFF. CDR3 sequence (DNA): TGCGCCAGCAGCCAAGGAACAGGGGGTTACAATGAGCAGTTCTTC.

This clonotype was picked up many times. The V call is TRBV7-2, the J call TRBJ1-1, with D perhaps matching TRBD1 (6 bases). The CDR3 is 13 residues long. V was clipped by 4 bases and J by 1 base, with 7 bases between them. Looked up from germline, CDR1 is SGHTA and CDR2 is FQGNSA. CDR3 in DNA: TGTGCCAGCAGCTCGGGACAGAACACTGAAGCTTTCTTT. Translated, it gives CASSSGQNTEAFF.

The chain links TRBV5-1 to TRBJ2-7, with TRBD1 as a possible D gene (6 bases). Germline values: CDR1 SGHRS, CDR2 YFSETQ. The CDR3 runs to 17 residues. V dropped 4 bases and J dropped 4 bases, with 24 bases sitting between them. The CDR3 is CASSADPPGQGNYEQYF. The DNA for the CDR3 is TGCGCCAGCAGCGCGGATCCTCCGGGACAAGGGAATTACGAGCAGTACTTC. Filled out from reference TRBV5-1 and TRBJ2-7, the complete variable domain reads KAGVTQTPRYLIKTRGQQVTLSCSPISGHRSVSWYQQTPGQGLQFLFEYFSETQRNKGNFPGRFSGRQFSNSRSEMNVSTLELGDSALYLCASSADPPGQGNYEQYFGPGTRLTVT.